Shown below are 30 T cell receptor beta chains from a single sample sequenced in a study of T cell responses to AZD1222 COVID-19 vaccine. Produced via immunoSEQ multiplex PCR; TCRdb's table is partial and in-frame only. The profile covers roughly 160,000 clones, with approximately 90% appearing a single time and approximately 6.9% taken by the ten largest. Sequenced material: peripheral blood, taken on day 0 of AZD1222 vaccination. All receptors derive from an adult in good health.

The chain employs TRBV6-5 and TRBJ2-7; D is undetermined. This CDR3 region has 13 residues. In germline, CDR1 is MNHEY, CDR2 SVGAGI. The V end lost 2 bases, the J end lost 3 bases, and 8 bases lay between the germline ends. The CDR3 coding sequence is TGTGCCAGCAGTTACCGTAGTGGCTACGAGCAGTACTTC. This codes for CASSYRSGYEQYF.

The chain is built from TRBV29-1 and TRBJ2-6; D ambiguous. From germline, CDR1 is SQVTM and CDR2 ANQGSEA. This CDR3 is 15 amino acids long. Trimming cost V 4 bases and J 0 bases, with 10 bases left between them. Here the CDR3 reads CSVVLGNSGANVLTF. The CDR3 coding sequence is TGCAGCGTTGTCCTGGGAAACTCTGGGGCCAACGTCCTGACTTTC. Full variable domain (rest looked up from reference TRBV29-1 and TRBJ2-6): SAVISQKPSRDICQRGTSLTIQCQVDSQVTMMFWYRQQPGQSLTLIATANQGSEATYESGFVIDKFPISRPNLTFSTLTVSNMSPEDSSIYLCSVVLGNSGANVLTFGAGSRLTVL.

The chain is built from TRBV27 and TRBJ2-3, with D tentatively TRBD1 (6 bases). Trimming cost V 3 bases and J 2 bases, with 12 bases left between them. This CDR3 is built from 15 residues. Looked up from germline, CDR1 is MNHEY and CDR2 is SMNVEV (reference sequence). The CDR3 is CASSLIGQTTDTQYF. The CDR3 nucleotides read TGTGCCAGCAGTTTGATCGGACAGACCACAGATACGCAGTATTTT.

J is TRBJ1-1 and V is TRBV21-1; the table's D call, TRBD1, has no DNA check behind it. TRBV21-1 is reported as a pseudogene. CDR3 size: 12 residues. The CDR3 region has the DNA TGTGCCAGCAGCAAAGAGTTCAGTGAAGCTTTCTTT. Translated: CASSKEFSEAFF.

The chain joins TRBV2 to TRBJ1-1; no reliable D call. The ends were cut back, 7 bases at V and 6 bases at J, with 15 bases in the middle. The length of the CDR3 is 13 residues. CDR1 is SNHLY, CDR2 FYNNEI, per germline. CDR3 in DNA: TGTGCCAGCATGTTGGAGGCCCTTCCTGAAGCTTTCTTT. It encodes CASMLEALPEAFF. Together with reference TRBV2 and TRBJ1-1, the CDR3 gives the full variable domain: EPEVTQTPSHQVTQMGQEVILRCVPISNHLYFYWYRQILGQKVEFLVSFYNNEISEKSEIFDDQFSVERPDGSNFTLKIRSTKLEDSAMYFCASMLEALPEAFFGQGTRLTVV.

The chain carries TRBV7-9 and TRBJ2-7; unclear D gene. This CDR3 contains 13 residues. V shed 5 bases and J shed 4 bases, with 12 bases lying between them. CDR1 and CDR2 (germline): SEHNR, FQNEAQ (reference sequence). The CDR3 protein is CASSRNPEYEQYF. CDR3 DNA sequence: TGTGCCAGCAGCCGAAACCCCGAATACGAGCAGTACTTC.

The chain combines TRBV9 with TRBJ2-7; TRBD1 aligns across 11 bases. V was clipped by 3 bases and J by 0 bases; unmatched bases: 2. This CDR3 region has 15 residues. Germline loops: CDR1 SGDLS, CDR2 YYNGEE. CDR3 loop: CASSGGQGASYEQYF. The CDR3, as DNA: TGTGCCAGCAGCGGTGGACAGGGGGCCTCCTACGAGCAGTACTTC.

This clone has only a few counts. This rearrangement joins TRBV5-6 to TRBJ1-2; perhaps TRBD1 as D (5 bases). This CDR3 spans 12 amino acids. Germline V gene sequence: CDR1 SGHDT, CDR2 YYEEEE. V shed 5 bases and J shed 2 bases, with 7 bases lying between them. CDR3 loop: CASSTGNYGYTF. The CDR3 DNA reads as TGTGCCAGCAGTACAGGCAACTATGGCTACACCTTC. Together with reference TRBV5-6 and TRBJ1-2, the CDR3 gives the full variable domain: DAGVTQSPTHLIKTRGQQVTLRCSPKSGHDTVSWYQQALGQGPQFIFQYYEEEERQRGNFPDRFSGHQFPNYSSELNVNALLLGDSALYLCASSTGNYGYTFGSGTRLTVV.

The chain employs TRBV30 and TRBJ2-7, with D possibly TRBD1 on 6 matching bases. With 2 bases removed from V and 0 bases from J, the gap between germline ends came to 11 bases. This CDR3 spans 14 amino acids. CDR1 and CDR2 (germline): GTSNPN, SVGIG (reference sequence). The CDR3 nucleotides are TGTGCCTGGAGTTGGACAGCTTCCTCCTACGAGCAGTACTTC. Amino acids: CAWSWTASSYEQYF.

This clone was observed a few times. This chain connects TRBV10-3 to TRBJ1-1; TRBD1 is a possible D gene (5 bases). This CDR3 is 16 amino acids long. Trimming left V 3 bases short and J 3 bases short, with 17 bases between. CDR1 and CDR2 (germline): ENHRY, SYGVKD. In DNA, the CDR3 is TGTGCCATCAGTGATGTTGGGTCGGGGACTGACACTGAAGCTTTCTTT. This codes for CAISDVGSGTDTEAFF.

J is TRBJ2-5 and V is TRBV3-1 (or the pseudogene TRBV3-2), with 9 bases lining up with TRBD2. Germline V CDR1 and CDR2: LGHDT, YNNKEL (reference sequence). Losses at the gene ends were 5 bases for V and 5 bases for J; bases not matched to a gene: 18. The CDR3 covers 18 residues. In nucleotides, the CDR3 is TGTGCCAGCAGCTACCCTGGAAGAGAGGCGGGGGGGACTGAGACCCAGTACTTC. It encodes CASSYPGREAGGTETQYF.

V gene TRBV9 combines with J gene TRBJ1-4; no definite D call. Germline V gene sequence: CDR1 SGDLS, CDR2 YYNGEE. V shed 0 bases and J shed 4 bases, with 4 bases lying between them. The CDR3 extends over 13 amino acids. The CDR3 is CASSVGVNEKLFF. In DNA form, the CDR3 reads TGTGCCAGCAGCGTAGGCGTTAATGAAAAACTGTTTTTT.

This chain uses TRBV7-6 with TRBJ2-3; D unresolved. V lost 5 bases and J lost 1, with 13 bases in between. This CDR3 has 15 residues. In germline, CDR1 is SGHVS, CDR2 FNYEAQ. CDR3: CASSPLGVGTDTQYF. CDR3 DNA sequence: TGTGCCAGCAGCCCCCTTGGCGTGGGCACAGATACGCAGTATTTT. Together with reference TRBV7-6 and TRBJ2-3, the CDR3 gives the full variable domain: GAGVSQSPRYKVTKRGQDVALRCDPISGHVSLYWYRQALGQGPEFLTYFNYEAQQDKSGLPNDRFSAERPEGSISTLTIQRTEQRDSAMYRCASSPLGVGTDTQYFGPGTRLTVL.

This sequence joins TRBV10-3 and TRBJ2-1; D is possibly TRBD2 (5 bases). Trimming removed 5 bases at V and 0 bases at J, with 11 bases between. Germline-derived CDR1 and CDR2 are ENHRY and SYGVKD. CDR3 length: 15 amino acids. In nucleotides, the CDR3 is TGTGCCATCAGTTTTACCGGAGGCTCCTACAATGAGCAGTTCTTC. It encodes CAISFTGGSYNEQFF.

The chain couples TRBV13 to TRBJ2-6, with a possible D match to TRBD2 (5 bases). Germline CDR1 PRHDT, CDR2 FYEKMQ (reference sequence). Trimming took off 8 bases at V and 0 bases at J, with 8 bases between the two ends. The CDR3 is 14 residues long. The CDR3 DNA is TGTGCCAGCGAGGAGGTCTCTGGGGCCAACGTCCTGACTTTC. This gives the protein CASEEVSGANVLTF.

The chain combines TRBV4-1 with TRBJ1-1; 7 nucleotides line up with TRBD1. J was trimmed by 2 bases and V by 1 base; bases with no gene match: 1. This CDR3 contains 14 residues. The germline CDR1 and CDR2 sequences are MGHRA and YSYEKL. CDR3 bases: TGCGCCAGCAGCCAAGGACAGGGAAACACTGAAGCTTTCTTT. As protein: CASSQGQGNTEAFF.

V usage is TRBV4-3 and J usage is TRBJ1-5; 9 bases are shared with TRBD1. Germline CDR1 reads LGHNA; CDR2 reads YSLEER. V was clipped by 1 base and J by 4 bases; unmatched bases: 2. This CDR3 spans 15 amino acids. The CDR3 DNA is TGCGCCAGCAGCCAAGCCGGGACAGGGAATCAGCCCCAGCATTTT. Translated, it gives CASSQAGTGNQPQHF.

J is TRBJ1-1 and V is TRBV9, with D maybe TRBD1 (6 bases). Germline values: CDR1 SGDLS, CDR2 YYNGEE. The CDR3 has 12 residues. V was trimmed by 3 bases and J by 5 bases, leaving 8 bases between them. The CDR3 loop reads CASSAGVTEAFF. As DNA, the CDR3 is TGTGCCAGCAGCGCAGGGGTTACTGAAGCTTTCTTT.

This clone has just a few counts. The sample holds other DNA sequences that translate to the same CDR3. The chain combines TRBV20-1 with TRBJ1-2, with D unresolved. The CDR3 runs 10 residues. V shed 6 bases and J shed 8 bases, with 10 bases lying between them. Germline loops: CDR1 DFQATT, CDR2 SNEGSKA (reference sequence). In DNA, the CDR3 is TGCAGTGCCACCGCTGGAGGCTACACCTTC. Translated: CSATAGGYTF.

This sequence joins TRBV6-5 and TRBJ1-1, with 9 nucleotides matching TRBD1. V was clipped by 6 bases and J by 0 bases; unmatched bases: 5. The V gene's germline CDR1 is MNHEY and CDR2 SVGAGI. The CDR3 loop spans 15 amino acids. The CDR3 DNA follows: TGTGCCAGCAGACCTGACAGGGGGATGAACACTGAAGCTTTCTTT. This codes for CASRPDRGMNTEAFF.

The chain joins TRBV6-6 to TRBJ2-5; TRBD2 agrees at 10 bases. The CDR3 has 15 amino acids. Germline V CDR1 and CDR2: MNHNY, SVGAGI (reference sequence). V lost 6 bases and J lost 1; bases outside the gene matches: 5. The CDR3 sequence is CASRLSGGSQETQYF. The CDR3 DNA reads TGTGCCAGCAGACTTAGCGGGGGGTCCCAAGAGACCCAGTACTTC.

The chain links TRBV24-1 to TRBJ2-5; maybe TRBD1 (6 bases). Trimming removed 4 bases at V and 5 bases at J, with 10 bases between. Germline loops: CDR1 KGHDR, CDR2 SFDVKD. This CDR3 has 13 amino acids. In nucleotides, the CDR3 is TGTGCCACCAGTGAGGGACATTGGGAGACCCAGTACTTC. Translating it yields CATSEGHWETQYF.

The CDR3 coding sequence is TGTGCCATCAGCATGGACAGGGCCCAAGAGACCCAGTACTTC. Amino acids: CAISMDRAQETQYF. The rearrangement links TRBV10-3 to TRBJ2-5, with 8 nucleotides matching TRBD1. Germline loops: CDR1 ENHRY, CDR2 SYGVKD. V lost 6 bases and J lost 1; bases outside the gene matches: 4. The CDR3 loop spans 14 amino acids.

Here the CDR3 reads CASSPPRGSTGELFF. In DNA, the CDR3 is TGCGCCAGCAGCCCCCCCCGTGGGAGCACCGGGGAGCTGTTTTTT. The chain recombines TRBV5-1 with TRBJ2-2; D possibly corresponds to TRBD2 (5 bases). Germline V gene data show CDR1 as SGHRS and CDR2 as YFSETQ. CDR3 length: 15 amino acids. V shed 4 bases and J shed 4 bases, with 14 bases lying between them.

Here the CDR3 reads CATSDPAGETQYF. CDR3 bases: TGTGCCACCAGTGATCCAGCCGGGGAGACCCAGTACTTC. The chain uses TRBV24-1 and TRBJ2-5, with D unclear. The CDR3 runs 13 residues. V lost 3 bases and J lost 5, with 9 bases in between. Germline loops: CDR1 KGHDR, CDR2 SFDVKD.

J is TRBJ2-7 and V is TRBV4-2; either TRBD1 or TRBD2 may supply D (5 bases each). Germline-derived CDR1 and CDR2 are LGHNA and YNFKEQ. V was clipped by 4 bases and J by 2 bases, with 6 bases between them. This CDR3 has 12 residues. The CDR3 here is CASSPGPYEQYF. CDR3 DNA: TGTGCCAGCAGCCCGGGGCCCTACGAGCAGTACTTC.

About this clone itself: Germline and junction disagree at one end, which may indicate a read error. This chain links TRBV7-2 with TRBJ2-5, with unresolved D. Germline values: CDR1 SGHTA, CDR2 FQGNSA. The CDR3 contains 13 residues. The CDR3 is CASSLTVQGTQYF. As DNA, the CDR3 is TGTGCCAGCAGCTTAACCGTACAAGGGACCCAGTACTTC.

This chain uses TRBV4-1 with TRBJ1-5; no reliable D call. Looked up from germline, CDR1 is MGHRA and CDR2 is YSYEKL. V gave up 0 bases and J gave up 9 bases, with 12 bases separating them. The CDR3 extends over 14 amino acids. The CDR3 DNA is TGCGCCAGCAGCCAAGATACCGGCTTGGGGCCCCAGCATTTT. Protein: CASSQDTGLGPQHF.

J is TRBJ1-5 and V is TRBV28; no clear D gene. The CDR3 runs 14 residues. Trimming shortened V by 3 bases and J by 3 bases, and 9 bases separated the two germline ends. Germline V gene sequence: CDR1 MDHEN, CDR2 SYDVKM. In nucleotides, the CDR3 is TGTGCCAGCAGTTTCGCCGGCATCAATCAGCCCCAGCATTTT. Protein sequence: CASSFAGINQPQHF.

The chain recombines TRBV30 with TRBJ2-1; TRBD1 matches 8 bases. J lost 12 bases, V lost 0 bases, and 1 base had no gene match. Germline V lookup: CDR1 GTSNPN, CDR2 SVGIG (reference sequence). This CDR3 is built from 11 residues. The CDR3 DNA sequence: TGTGCCTGGAGTGTAACAGGGGGGCAGTTCTTC. It yields the protein CAWSVTGGQFF.